This T cell receptor (beta chain) was profiled in a study of T cell responses to AZD1222 COVID-19 vaccine. In germline, CDR1 is SGHTA, CDR2 FQGNSA. Trimming left V 0 bases short and J 6 bases short, with 10 bases between. CDR3 length equals 14 residues. Libraries were prepared by immunoSEQ multiplex PCR; TCRdb keeps only in-frame clonotypes and omits some of them. The sample includes 200,000 to 250,000 clones, 85% to 95% of them seen just once. This specimen consisted of peripheral blood, obtained on day 0 of MenACWY control vaccination. V usage is TRBV7-2 and J usage is TRBJ2-3; D may correspond to TRBD1 or TRBD2 (6 bases each). The TCR originated in an adult in good health. As DNA, the CDR3 is TGTGCCAGCAGCTTAGCGGGGGCGGGGGATACGCAGTATTTT. It translates to CASSLAGAGDTQYF.